The 26 T cell receptor beta chains below come from one sample, sequenced in a study of response to subunit inactivated influenza vaccine. TCRdb reprocessed the RT-PCR reads with MiXCR, giving one entry per CDR3 protein. The sample includes roughly 500,000 distinct CDR3 sequences, approximately 24% of them seen just once. The sample was also linked to a second study, of T cells expressing NK-cell markers. That source reports: Template switching by 5'RACE with UMIs generated the TCR beta cDNA.

This specimen consisted of CD4+ T cells sorted from PBMCs, obtained 11 to 12 days after vaccination. The receptors were sampled from a man aged 45-65 years who received an inactivated influenza vaccine.

This clonotype has more than one count but fewer than ten. The rearrangement uses TRBV12-3 or TRBV12-4 and TRBJ2-1, with 7 nucleotides matching TRBD1. There are 13 residues in the CDR3. The ends lost 5 bases at V and 5 bases at J; junction bases unmatched: 3. CDR3 residues: CASSITGDNEQFF. For the CDR3, the DNA is TGTGCCAGCAGTATAACAGGGGACAATGAGCAGTTCTTC.

This clonotype has a handful of counts. This rearrangement joins TRBV20-1 to TRBJ2-1; the D call may be TRBD1 or TRBD2 (8 bases each). This CDR3 comprises 14 residues. Germline assignment: CDR1 DFQATT and CDR2 SNEGSKA (reference sequence). V dropped 5 bases and J dropped 4 bases, with 15 bases sitting between them. CDR3 sequence reads: CSASGGTGYNEQFF. CDR3 bases: TGCAGTGCTTCGGGGGGGACAGGATACAATGAGCAGTTCTTC.

There are a few counts of this clonotype. The CDR3 here is CASSAQGSDYGYTF. The CDR3 DNA reads TGTGCCAGCAGCGCACAGGGTTCTGACTATGGCTACACCTTC. J is TRBJ1-2 and V is TRBV2, with D possibly TRBD1 on 6 matching bases. CDR1 is SNHLY and CDR2 is FYNNEI in the germline V gene. This CDR3 comprises 14 residues. Trimming stripped 6 bases from V and 3 bases from J, with 14 bases between.

There are a few counts of this clonotype. The chain has TRBV18 and TRBJ2-7; TRBD2 might be the D (6 bases). The germline gives CDR1 KGHSH, CDR2 LQKENI. This CDR3 region has 16 residues. The V gene lost 2 bases and the J gene lost 5 bases, with 19 bases spanning the gap. This CDR3 reads CASSPFPPTAGNEQYF. The CDR3, as DNA: TGTGCCAGCTCACCATTCCCACCAACGGCGGGGAACGAGCAGTACTTC.

This clonotype occurred a few times. CDR3 protein: CASSKSYRGTGELFF. In DNA, the CDR3 is TGTGCCAGCAGCAAAAGTTACAGGGGAACCGGGGAGCTGTTTTTT. This chain joins TRBV7-2 and TRBJ2-2, with TRBD1 matching 7 bases. Germline V gene lookup returns CDR1 SGHTA and CDR2 FQGNSA. The CDR3 consists of 15 residues. The V gene end was trimmed by 5 bases and the J gene end by 5 bases; junction bases not matched to a gene: 8.

This clonotype turned up a few times. The V gene is TRBV29-1, the J gene TRBJ2-2, with TRBD1 as a possible D gene (5 bases). There are 14 residues in the CDR3. V was cut by 6 bases and J by 0 bases, with 11 bases left in between. CDR1 SQVTM and CDR2 ANQGSEA come from the germline V gene. CDR3 residues: CSVKGPSNTGELFF. The CDR3 nucleotides are TGCAGCGTCAAGGGGCCCTCGAACACCGGGGAGCTGTTTTTT.

This clonotype was seen more than once but under ten times. The V gene is TRBV15, the J gene TRBJ1-5; TRBD1 aligns across 8 bases. V shed 3 bases and J 6 bases; nucleotides not matched to a gene: 4. Germline CDR1 and CDR2: LNHNV and YYDKDF (reference sequence). The CDR3 consists of 14 residues. The chain's CDR3 is CATSRDRVGQPQHF. The CDR3 DNA is TGTGCCACCAGCAGGGACAGGGTAGGTCAGCCCCAGCATTTT. The full variable domain, in which reference TRBV15 and TRBJ1-5 provide the parts outside the CDR3, is DAMVIQNPRYQVTQFGKPVTLSCSQTLNHNVMYWYQQKSSQAPKLLFHYYDKDFNNEADTPDNFQSRRPNTSFCFLDIRSPGLGDTAMYLCATSRDRVGQPQHFGDGTRLSIL.

The chain couples TRBV20-1 to TRBJ2-3; D might be TRBD1 (5 bases). With 2 bases removed from V and 0 bases from J, the gap between germline ends came to 9 bases. The CDR3 has 14 amino acids. Germline loops: CDR1 DFQATT, CDR2 SNEGSKA (reference sequence). Here the CDR3 reads CSARRQGSTDTQYF. For the CDR3, the DNA is TGCAGTGCTAGACGGCAGGGAAGCACAGATACGCAGTATTTT.

The genes are TRBV10-3 and TRBJ1-5, with D possibly matching TRBD1 (5 bases). This CDR3 is 15 amino acids long. Germline values: CDR1 ENHRY, CDR2 SYGVKD. V dropped 2 bases and J dropped 0 bases, with 8 bases sitting between them. CDR3 residues: CAISEGGDSNQPQHF. For the CDR3, the DNA is TGTGCCATCAGTGAGGGGGGGGATAGCAATCAGCCCCAGCATTTT.

This clonotype was picked up a small number of times. This sequence joins TRBV15 and TRBJ2-2, with TRBD1 identical over 8 bases. CDR1 is LNHNV and CDR2 is YYDKDF in the germline V gene (reference sequence). The CDR3 has 16 amino acids. Trimming removed 4 bases from V and 4 bases from J; junction bases left unmatched: 8. Written as DNA, the CDR3 is TGTGCCACCAGCAAGGGAAGACAGGGGCCCACCGGGGAGCTGTTTTTT. Protein product: CATSKGRQGPTGELFF.

This clonotype was seen more than once but under ten times. The chain employs TRBV4-3 and TRBJ2-3, with TRBD1 matching 11 bases. V shed 0 bases, J shed 6 bases, and the junction held 8 bases outside the gene matches. The length of the CDR3 is 17 residues. Germline V CDR1 and CDR2: LGHNA, YSLEER. The CDR3 here is CASSQEPPDRGRDTQYF. CDR3 coding DNA: TGCGCCAGCAGCCAAGAACCGCCGGACAGGGGGCGGGATACGCAGTATTTT.

The chain uses TRBV6-2 or TRBV6-3 and TRBJ2-7; 9 bases are a match to TRBD1. CDR1 MNHEY and CDR2 SVGEGT come from the germline V gene. With V trimmed by 6 bases and J by 0 bases, 9 bases remained unmatched. The CDR3 is 16 amino acids. CDR3 region: CASRTLTGGISYEQYF. The CDR3 DNA is TGTGCCAGCAGAACCTTGACAGGGGGTATCTCCTACGAGCAGTACTTC.

J is TRBJ1-4 and V is TRBV4-2; 9 nucleotides match TRBD1. CDR1 and CDR2 (germline): LGHNA, YNFKEQ. The CDR3 runs 14 residues. The V gene end was trimmed by 5 bases and the J gene end by 7 bases; junction bases not matched to a gene: 5. The CDR3 region is CASSAGQGGEKLFF. CDR3 DNA sequence: TGTGCCAGCAGCGCGGGACAGGGAGGTGAAAAACTGTTTTTT.

This clonotype has just a few counts. This chain connects TRBV5-1 to TRBJ1-1; 11 bases are a match to TRBD1. With V trimmed by 2 bases and J by 4 bases, 10 bases remained unmatched. Germline-derived CDR1 and CDR2 are SGHRS and YFSETQ. The CDR3 is 17 amino acids. In nucleotides, the CDR3 is TGCGCCAGCAGCTTCGGACAGGGGGCGGATGTTGGCACTGAAGCTTTCTTT. It specifies CASSFGQGADVGTEAFF.

The chain links TRBV4-2 to TRBJ2-3, with D tentatively TRBD2 (6 bases). The CDR3 covers 16 residues. CDR1 is LGHNA and CDR2 is YNFKEQ in the germline V gene. The V end lost 1 base, the J end lost 4 bases, and 15 bases lay between the germline ends. CDR3 nucleotide sequence: TGTGCCAGCAGCCAAGGGGATACGGGGGTCGCAGATACGCAGTATTTT. Translation gives CASSQGDTGVADTQYF.

The chain recombines TRBV9 with TRBJ1-1; the match to TRBD1 covers 7 bases. V lost 4 bases to trimming and J lost 7 bases; unmatched junction nucleotides: 7. The CDR3 runs to 13 residues. The germline CDR1 and CDR2 sequences are SGDLS and YYNGEE. CDR3 nucleotide sequence: TGTGCCAGCAGCCCCGACAGGGAAAATGAAGCTTTCTTT. This sequence encodes CASSPDRENEAFF.

This clonotype was found a few times. The chain is built from TRBV12-3 or TRBV12-4 and TRBJ2-2; D not certain. This CDR3 is 13 amino acids long. V lost 10 bases to trimming and J lost 4 bases, with 13 bases between them. CDR3 DNA: TGTGCCACCTCTCCTAGTGTCACCGGGGAGCTGTTTTTT. This gives the protein CATSPSVTGELFF.

This clonotype was recorded a few times. This chain connects TRBV10-3 to TRBJ2-7; D tentatively reads TRBD1 or TRBD2 (5 bases each). Germline values: CDR1 ENHRY, CDR2 SYGVKD. Trimming stripped 10 bases from V and 6 bases from J, with 22 bases between. The CDR3 runs to 14 residues. CDR3 in DNA: TGTGCCACCGAGACAGCCGACGGGATTCGCGAGCAGTACTTC. Translation gives CATETADGIREQYF.

This clonotype was seen more than once but under ten times. The genes are TRBV7-9 and TRBJ2-1; 9 bases map to TRBD1. J was trimmed by 13 bases and V by 5 bases; bases with no gene match: 9. This CDR3 comprises 13 residues. Germline V CDR1 and CDR2: SEHNR, FQNEAQ (reference sequence). The CDR3 nucleotides read TGTGCCAGCAGCCCTCCGATGGGACAGGGTCAGTTCTTC. Translation: CASSPPMGQGQFF.

The table lists this clonotype with a few counts. The rearrangement links TRBV4-1 to TRBJ2-5; 7 positions agree with TRBD2. Germline V gene sequence: CDR1 MGHRA, CDR2 YSYEKL. The CDR3 is 17 amino acids. Trimming cost V 1 base and J 4 bases; bases outside gene matches: 12. The CDR3 bases are TGCGCCAGCAGCCAAGGTGAATGGGGGGGAGAGAGAGAGACCCAGTACTTC. This gives the protein CASSQGEWGGERETQYF.

V gene TRBV20-1 combines with J gene TRBJ2-7; D is uncertain. Germline values: CDR1 DFQATT, CDR2 SNEGSKA (reference sequence). This CDR3 spans 12 amino acids. The ends were cut back, 6 bases at V and 2 bases at J, with 11 bases in the middle. Here the CDR3 reads CSALDGTYEQYF. The CDR3 region has the DNA TGCAGTGCGCTGGACGGAACCTACGAGCAGTACTTC.

The chain links TRBV6-6 to TRBJ2-4, with D possibly being TRBD2 (6 bases). V shed 6 bases and J shed 7 bases, with 10 bases lying between them. The CDR3 has 12 residues. Germline assignment: CDR1 MNHNY and CDR2 SVGAGI (reference sequence). CDR3 protein: CASRQGGNIQYF. The CDR3 DNA reads TGTGCCAGCAGGCAAGGAGGGAACATTCAGTACTTC.

This clonotype was recorded a few times. Written as DNA, the CDR3 is TGTGCCAGCAGCTTAGATCTGGGCCGACAGGAAATTTACCTATCTGGGGCCAACGTCCTGACTTTC. As protein: CASSLDLGRQEIYLSGANVLTF. V usage is TRBV11-2 and J usage is TRBJ2-6; TRBD1 might be the D (6 bases). V dropped 0 bases and J dropped 1 base, with 25 bases sitting between them. CDR3 size: 22 residues. Per the germline V gene, CDR1 is SGHAT and CDR2 is FQNNGV.

This clonotype has just one count. The chain is built from TRBV25-1 and TRBJ2-2; 8 nucleotides align to TRBD1. The CDR3 runs to 17 residues. The V segment lost 2 bases and the J segment 5 bases; nucleotides outside the gene matches: 10. Germline V gives CDR1 MGHDK, CDR2 SYGVNS. The chain's CDR3 is CASSEPAGGALTGELFF. The CDR3, as DNA: TGTGCCAGCAGTGAACCCGCAGGGGGCGCATTGACCGGGGAGCTGTTTTTT.

This clonotype came up a few times. The chain uses TRBV4-1 and TRBJ1-2; D is possibly TRBD1 (5 bases). The germline gives CDR1 MGHRA, CDR2 YSYEKL. With 1 base removed from V and 4 bases from J, the gap between germline ends came to 10 bases. The CDR3 sequence is 14 residues long. In DNA, the CDR3 is TGCGCCAGCAGCCAAGGGCAAACAGGCTATGGCTACACCTTC. It codes for CASSQGQTGYGYTF.

CDR3 loop: CAISNGQGGYGYTF. In DNA form, the CDR3 reads TGTGCCATCAGTAACGGACAGGGTGGATATGGCTACACCTTC. The V gene is TRBV10-3, the J gene TRBJ1-2; TRBD1 agrees at 8 bases. V was clipped by 5 bases and J by 5 bases; unmatched bases: 7. Germline lookup yields CDR1 ENHRY and CDR2 SYGVKD. The CDR3 sequence is 14 residues long.